The 21 T cell receptor beta chains below all came from one sample that was sequenced in a study of T cells in Graves' hyperthyroidism and ophthalmopathy. Using RNA transcripts as the source, TCR beta CDR3 regions were amplified. A set of HTBI primers served as the primers for a first-round RT-PCR of the TCR CDR3. Via MiXCR, TCRdb re-called the multiplex PCR reads, giving one row per CDR3 protein. Of about 96,000 distinct CDR3 sequences listed, around 52% are singletons. The sequenced sample consisted of blood. These TCRs come from a woman aged 40-49 years with Graves' hyperthyroidism.

This clonotype showed up just a few times. The chain recombines TRBV12-3 or TRBV12-4 with TRBJ2-7, with D maybe TRBD2 (5 bases). This CDR3 has 15 residues. The V end was cut by 0 bases, the J end by 0 bases, with 9 bases between. The CDR3 sequence is CASSLAPTSSYEQYF. The CDR3 nucleotides are TGTGCCAGCAGTTTAGCGCCCACTAGCTCCTACGAGCAGTACTTC.

As regards this clonotype: One junction end disagrees with the germline gene, perhaps due to a read error. The genes are TRBV2 and TRBJ1-4, with D possibly being TRBD1 (5 bases). The CDR3 runs to 15 residues. CDR1 and CDR2 (germline): SNHLY, FYNNEI. The CDR3 sequence is CASSYGAGTNEKLVF. CDR3 nucleotide sequence: TGTGCCAGCAGTTACGGCGCAGGGACGAATGAAAAACTGGTTTTT.

The chain links TRBV19 to TRBJ2-5, with 8 positions matching TRBD2. V lost 3 bases to trimming and J lost 8 bases; unmatched junction nucleotides: 8. CDR3 length: 14 amino acids. Germline V CDR1 and CDR2: LNHDA, SQIVND (reference sequence). The CDR3 protein is CASSIRGRTETQYF. The CDR3 bases are TGTGCCAGTAGTATCCGCGGGAGGACAGAAACCCAGTACTTC.

This clonotype was recorded many times. The chain joins TRBV20-1 to TRBJ2-7; maybe TRBD1 (6 bases). Trimming removed 0 bases from V and 0 bases from J, with 12 bases in between. The CDR3 totals 15 residues. The germline V gene encodes CDR1 DFQATT and CDR2 SNEGSKA (reference sequence). CDR3 sequence: CSAREQDRGSYEQYF. CDR3 coding DNA: TGCAGTGCTAGAGAGCAGGACAGAGGCTCCTACGAGCAGTACTTC.

The chain combines TRBV7-3 with TRBJ2-2; TRBD1 matches at 10 bases. Per the germline V gene, CDR1 is SGHTA and CDR2 is FQGTGA. After removal of 4 bases from V and 6 bases from J, the junction contained 2 bases not matched to a gene. The CDR3 sequence is 14 residues long. For the CDR3, the DNA is TGTGCCAGCAGCTCCGGGACAGGGGCCGGGGAGCTGTTTTTT. It encodes CASSSGTGAGELFF.

Worth noting for this clonotype: A much larger clone differs by one base, so this may be a read error. The rearrangement joins TRBV2 to TRBJ2-3; 9 bases are shared with TRBD2. CDR3 length: 13 residues. Germline V gene lookup returns CDR1 SNHLY and CDR2 FYNNEI. The V segment lost 8 bases and the J segment 4 bases; nucleotides outside the gene matches: 4. The CDR3 sequence is CASGGLAADTQYF. The CDR3 nucleotides are TGTGCCAGCGGGGGACTAGCTGCAGATACGCAGTATTTT.

This clonotype was observed many times. The rearrangement links TRBV6-5 to TRBJ1-2; D not certain. CDR3 size: 14 residues. CDR1 and CDR2 from the germline V gene are MNHEY and SVGAGI. V was pared by 3 bases and J by 5 bases, with 13 bases between. The CDR3 DNA reads as TGTGCCAGCAGTTATGCAGGCACTATTTATGGCTACACCTTC. Its protein is CASSYAGTIYGYTF.

Comment on this clonotype: One junction end disagrees with the germline gene, perhaps due to a read error. The gene calls are TRBV29-1 and TRBJ1-1; TRBD1 aligns across 7 bases. This CDR3 region has 13 residues. CDR1 and CDR2 from the germline V gene are SQVTM and ANQGSEA. The CDR3: CSQEATGNTEAFF. CDR3 nucleotide sequence: TGCAGCCAAGAGGCGACAGGGAACACTGAAGCCTTCTTT.

The rearrangement links TRBV5-1 to TRBJ1-1; D is undetermined. Trimming removed 5 bases from V and 1 base from J, with 15 bases in between. In germline, CDR1 is SGHRS, CDR2 YFSETQ. The CDR3 length is 15 residues. CDR3 loop: CASRDHPDGNTEAFF. DNA for the CDR3: TGCGCCAGCAGGGACCACCCGGACGGGAACACTGAAGCTTTCTTT. Combining the CDR3 with reference TRBV5-1 and TRBJ1-1 gives the whole variable domain KAGVTQTPRYLIKTRGQQVTLSCSPISGHRSVSWYQQTPGQGLQFLFEYFSETQRNKGNFPGRFSGRQFSNSRSEMNVSTLELGDSALYLCASRDHPDGNTEAFFGQGTRLTVV.

About this clonotype: A clone one base away is much larger, so this may be a read error. V usage is TRBV7-2 and J usage is TRBJ2-5, with 9 bases matching TRBD2. After removal of 5 bases from V and 6 bases from J, the junction contained 7 bases not matched to a gene. The CDR3 length is 14 residues. CDR1 and CDR2 from the germline V gene are SGHTA and FQGNSA. The CDR3: CASSPGLARKTQYF. The CDR3 region has the DNA TGTGCCAGCAGCCCGGGACTAGCACGAAAGACCCAGTACTTC.

This clonotype was seen many times. The V gene is TRBV7-9, the J gene TRBJ1-2; D not certain. The CDR3 loop spans 15 amino acids. Between the trimmed V and J ends, which lost 4 bases and 0 bases, there was a span of 12 bases. Per germline, CDR1 SEHNR and CDR2 FQNEAQ (reference sequence). CDR3: CASSYTKTANYGYTF. CDR3 in DNA: TGTGCCAGCAGCTATACCAAGACGGCTAACTATGGCTACACCTTC.

Many counts were recorded for this clonotype. This chain joins TRBV9 and TRBJ2-7, with a possible D match to TRBD1 (5 bases). Germline V gene data show CDR1 as SGDLS and CDR2 as YYNGEE. Deletions cut 4 bases from V and 1 base from J, with 12 bases between. The CDR3 loop spans 14 amino acids. The CDR3 nucleotides are TGTGCCAGCAGCCCATCTCCAGGGTCCTACGAGCAGTACTTC. Translation: CASSPSPGSYEQYF.

This clonotype was detected many times. The chain has TRBV6-1 and TRBJ2-6; TRBD2 is a possible D gene (6 bases). Germline values: CDR1 MNHNS, CDR2 SASEGT. Trimming stripped 6 bases from V and 1 base from J, with 13 bases between. CDR3 length: 16 residues. CDR3 in DNA: TGTGCCAGCAGACGGGGCGGGGTGTCTGGGGCCAACGTCCTGACTTTC. Translated: CASRRGGVSGANVLTF.

This clonotype was observed once. A junction end diverges from the germline sequence, so it may reflect a read error. This sequence joins TRBV7-6 and TRBJ2-2; TRBD2 agrees at 9 bases. From germline, CDR1 is SGHVS and CDR2 FNYEAQ. The CDR3 consists of 16 residues. Here the CDR3 DNA reads TGTGCCAGCAGCATCGCGGGAGGGCCTCGAACCGGGGAGCTGTTCTTT. Translation gives CASSIAGGPRTGELFF.

Concerning this clonotype itself: The junction and the germline gene differ at one end; a read error may be behind it. This sequence joins TRBV10-3 and TRBJ2-5; D is perhaps TRBD1 or TRBD2 (6 bases each). Germline assignment: CDR1 ENHRY and CDR2 SYGVKD. This CDR3 has 14 amino acids. The CDR3 loop reads CAISEGGREETQHF. The CDR3 nucleotides are TGTGCCATCAGTGAGGGGGGGCGGGAAGAGACCCAGCACTTC.

This clonotype was picked up many times. J is TRBJ1-1 and V is TRBV19; no clear D. The germline V and J ends were trimmed by 6 bases and 1 base, with 6 bases remaining between them. Germline lookup yields CDR1 LNHDA and CDR2 SQIVND (reference sequence). The CDR3 sequence is 12 residues long. The CDR3 here is CASRSGNTEAFF. DNA for the CDR3: TGTGCCAGTAGATCCGGGAACACTGAAGCTTTCTTT.

This clonotype showed up many times. This chain connects TRBV29-1 to TRBJ2-7, with TRBD1 identical over 9 bases. J was trimmed by 5 bases and V by 6 bases; bases with no gene match: 2. The CDR3 consists of 11 residues. Germline loops: CDR1 SQVTM, CDR2 ANQGSEA. As DNA, the CDR3 is TGCAGCGTGGGGACAGGGAACGAGCAGTACTTC. Translated: CSVGTGNEQYF.

Notes on this clonotype: A much larger clone differs from this one at a single base, so this may be a read error. As DNA, the CDR3 is TGTGCCAGCGGCCCAACCCCATCCCGGAATGAAAAACTGTTTTTT. Encoded protein: CASGPTPSRNEKLFF. The chain uses TRBV2 and TRBJ1-4; no reliable D call. V lost 8 bases and J 5 bases, leaving 18 bases between the germline ends. This CDR3 has 15 amino acids. CDR1 and CDR2 (germline): SNHLY, FYNNEI.

J is TRBJ2-6 and V is TRBV10-2, with a possible D match to TRBD2 (5 bases). Trimming cost V 8 bases and J 0 bases, with 14 bases left between them. Germline V gene data show CDR1 as WSHSY and CDR2 as SAAADI. This CDR3 is 16 amino acids long. The CDR3 nucleotides read TGCGCCAGCGCGGGCAGTACTCTCTCTGGGGCCAACGTCCTGACTTTC. Translation: CASAGSTLSGANVLTF.

This clonotype was observed a few times. The V gene is TRBV25-1, the J gene TRBJ2-5; tentative D call: TRBD1 (7 bases). The CDR3 contains 16 residues. V shed 4 bases and J shed 4 bases, with 19 bases lying between them. Per the germline V gene, CDR1 is MGHDK and CDR2 is SYGVNS. DNA of the CDR3: TGTGCCAGCAGTGCTAGGAGGGGGCGGGGCCCAGAGACCCAGTACTTC. It is translated as CASSARRGRGPETQYF.

The V call is TRBV7-9, the J call TRBJ1-1; 9 positions agree with TRBD1. The CDR3 totals 13 residues. Losses at the gene ends were 6 bases for V and 4 bases for J; bases not matched to a gene: 3. Germline V lookup: CDR1 SEHNR, CDR2 FQNEAQ (reference sequence). The CDR3 nucleotides read TGTGCCAGCAGAAGACAGGGGGGCACTGAAGCTTTCTTT. Translation: CASRRQGGTEAFF.